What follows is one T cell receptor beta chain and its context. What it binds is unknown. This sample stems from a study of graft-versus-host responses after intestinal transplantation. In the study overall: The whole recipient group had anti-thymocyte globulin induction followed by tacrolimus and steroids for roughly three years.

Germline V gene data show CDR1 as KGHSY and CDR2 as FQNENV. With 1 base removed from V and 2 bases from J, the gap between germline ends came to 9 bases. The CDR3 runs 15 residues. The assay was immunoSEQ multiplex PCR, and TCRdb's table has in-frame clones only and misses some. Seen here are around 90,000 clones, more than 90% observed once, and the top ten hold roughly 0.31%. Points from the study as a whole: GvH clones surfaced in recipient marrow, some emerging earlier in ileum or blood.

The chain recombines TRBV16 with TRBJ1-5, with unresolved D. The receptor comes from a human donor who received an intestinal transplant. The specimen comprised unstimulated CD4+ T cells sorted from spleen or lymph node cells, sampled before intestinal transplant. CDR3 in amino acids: CASSQWERGNQPQHF. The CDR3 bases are TGTGCCAGCAGCCAATGGGAAAGGGGCAATCAGCCCCAGCATTTT. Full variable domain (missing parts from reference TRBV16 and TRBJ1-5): GEEVAQTPKHLVRGEGQKAKLYCAPIKGHSYVFWYQQVLKNEFKFLISFQNENVFDETGMPKERFSAKCLPNSPCSLEIQATKLEDSAVYFCASSQWERGNQPQHFGDGTRLSIL.